Below, 10 T cell receptor beta chains from the same sample are listed, as sequenced in a study of regulatory T cells in long-lasting Graves disease. Time point defined: newly diagnosed GD, antithyroid drugs for less than 3 months. From RNA extracted from PBMCs, the TCR library was made. Through Arm-PCR of CDR3 regions and iRepertoire HTBI primers, TCR beta libraries were built. TCRdb fed the multiplex PCR reads into MiXCR, producing one record per CDR3 protein. This table holds roughly 420,000 distinct CDR3 sequences, 15% to 19% found once. Material: peripheral blood mononuclear cells (PBMCs), obtained at new diagnosis, from a patient treated with antithyroid drugs. The receptor source for this set is a female donor with Graves disease.

This clonotype was found many times. CDR3 coding DNA: TGCGCCAGCAGCCACTACGGACGGGAGCGGGGGACAGATACGCAGTATTTT. Protein sequence: CASSHYGRERGTDTQYF. V gene TRBV4-1 combines with J gene TRBJ2-3; 8 bases map to TRBD2. The junction had 11 bases not matched to a gene; V was cut back by 3 bases and J by 3 bases. CDR1 and CDR2 from the germline V gene are MGHRA and YSYEKL. This CDR3 contains 17 residues.

This clonotype was picked up many times. This chain connects TRBV6-1 to TRBJ1-2, with 8 bases matching TRBD1. The trim removed 3 bases at V and 7 bases at J, leaving 4 bases unmatched. The germline V gene encodes CDR1 MNHNS and CDR2 SASEGT. This CDR3 is built from 13 residues. DNA for the CDR3: TGTGCCAGCAGTGAGGACAGGGCACGTGGCTACACCTTC. Protein sequence: CASSEDRARGYTF.

This clonotype occurred many times. The CDR3 is CASSLEGTGGIYGYTF. The CDR3 DNA sequence: TGTGCCAGCAGTTTAGAGGGGACAGGGGGCATCTATGGCTACACCTTC. The chain links TRBV27 to TRBJ1-2, with 12 bases aligning to TRBD1. V gave up 2 bases and J gave up 4 bases; unmatched junction bases: 5. There are 16 residues in the CDR3. The V gene's germline CDR1 is MNHEY and CDR2 SMNVEV (reference sequence).

This clonotype occurred many times. The chain couples TRBV29-1 to TRBJ1-2; D is perhaps TRBD1 (5 bases). The V gene's germline CDR1 is SQVTM and CDR2 ANQGSEA. Between the trimmed V and J ends, which lost 6 bases and 10 bases, there was a span of 24 bases. The CDR3 totals 14 residues. CDR3 coding DNA: TGCAGCGTGCGCAGCGACGGGACTAAGGCCCTCTACACCTTC. Its translation is CSVRSDGTKALYTF.

The chain employs TRBV19 and TRBJ1-1, with TRBD1 matching 10 bases. The V gene's germline CDR1 is LNHDA and CDR2 SQIVND (reference sequence). V gave up 6 bases and J gave up 5 bases; unmatched junction bases: 6. The CDR3 is 14 residues long. CDR3 DNA: TGTGCCAGTAGGAGCCCGGGACAGGGGACTGAAGCTTTCTTT. Protein sequence: CASRSPGQGTEAFF. The whole variable domain, remainder taken from reference TRBV19 and TRBJ1-1, is DGGITQSPKYLFRKEGQNVTLSCEQNLNHDAMYWYRQDPGQGLRLIYYSQIVNDFQKGDIAEGYSVSREKKESFPLTVTSAQKNPTAFYLCASRSPGQGTEAFFGQGTRLTVV.

Ten or more counts support this clonotype. The chain carries TRBV12-3 or TRBV12-4 and TRBJ2-5; possible D gene TRBD2, 6 bases. This CDR3 region has 14 residues. The ends were cut back, 3 bases at V and 5 bases at J, with 13 bases in the middle. The CDR3: CASSFGGAGETQYF. In DNA form, the CDR3 reads TGTGCCAGCAGTTTTGGCGGGGCAGGGGAGACCCAGTACTTC.

This clonotype was found many times. This sequence joins TRBV27 and TRBJ1-2, with D unresolved. The CDR3 consists of 15 residues. With 0 bases removed from V and 2 bases from J, the gap between germline ends came to 10 bases. Germline V gives CDR1 MNHEY, CDR2 SMNVEV (reference sequence). CDR3 DNA: TGTGCCAGCAGTTTATCGTCGAGCTACAACTATGGCTACACCTTC. Translation: CASSLSSSYNYGYTF.

This clonotype was recorded at least ten times. The rearrangement links TRBV20-1 to TRBJ1-1; D unclear. The germline CDR1 and CDR2 sequences are DFQATT and SNEGSKA (reference sequence). Trimming cost V 6 bases and J 6 bases, with 14 bases left between them. The CDR3 loop spans 12 amino acids. CDR3 bases: TGCAGTGCAGAAAGTGCTGGGGCTGAAGCTTTCTTT. It specifies CSAESAGAEAFF.

This clonotype was counted many times. The V gene is TRBV11-2, the J gene TRBJ2-1; 13 bases are a match to TRBD2. There are 17 residues in the CDR3. Germline V gives CDR1 SGHAT, CDR2 FQNNGV. The J segment lost 7 bases and the V segment lost 4 bases, leaving 10 bases of the junction unmatched. CDR3 amino acids: CASSSGLAGKGRNEQFF. Written as DNA, the CDR3 is TGTGCCAGCAGCTCGGGACTAGCGGGAAAGGGGAGGAATGAGCAGTTCTTC.

The table lists this clonotype with many counts. The chain employs TRBV11-2 and TRBJ2-2; TRBD2 is a possible D gene (6 bases). The CDR3 consists of 16 residues. Trimming removed 5 bases at V and 6 bases at J, with 19 bases between. Germline values: CDR1 SGHAT, CDR2 FQNNGV. CDR3 nucleotide sequence: TGTGCCAGCAGCATGAACCCGGACCCGGGAGCCGGGGAGCTGTTTTTT. Amino acids: CASSMNPDPGAGELFF.